This TCR beta chain is from a study of cytomegalovirus exposure and HLA in healthy donors. Background on the study: Researchers found that approximately 80% of under 450 genotyped donors fell within the Caucasian-associated ancestry cluster. Study-level points and caveats: Researchers counted over 150 TCR beta chains as cytomegalovirus-associated. In an earlier analysis, about 87% or about 30%: the productive usage of most TCR beta V segments. A later analysis found TCR association rates differed by HLA locus, highest for DRB1 and lowest for HLA-C.

PCR used 60 Vbeta primers and 13 Jbeta primers. Produced via immunoSEQ multiplex PCR; TCRdb's table is partial and in-frame only. The repertoire includes around 150,000 clones, roughly 85% of them detected once, and roughly 1.2% sits in the top ten. Concerning this clone itself: Its antigen is unknown.

The germline V gene has CDR1 SGHNT and CDR2 YYREEE (reference sequence). Trimming took 7 bases from V and 3 from J; bases not matched to a gene: 5. The CDR3 has 14 amino acids. Sequenced: PBMCs. The origin of this receptor is a woman aged 45-65 years in good health and CMV-seronegative. J is TRBJ2-2 and V is TRBV5-4, with 8 nucleotides matching TRBD1. The CDR3 DNA reads TGTGCCAGCCAGGACAGGGTCGACACCGGGGAGCTGTTTTTT. This gives the protein CASQDRVDTGELFF. The full variable domain, with the rest looked up from reference TRBV5-4 and TRBJ2-2, is ETGVTQSPTHLIKTRGQQVTLRCSSQSGHNTVSWYQQALGQGPQFIFQYYREEENGRGNFPPRFSGLQFPNYSSELNVNALELDDSALYLCASQDRVDTGELFFGEGSRLTVL.